This T cell receptor beta chain was obtained from a study of T-cell reconstitution after alpha-beta-depleted transplantation in children. Whole-study results and caveats: Alpha-beta T cells present about two months after transplant were reported to originate from several hundred expanded graft clones.

The CDR3 covers 10 residues. CDR1 and CDR2 (germline): MDHEN, SYDVKM. Unique molecular identifiers were used in preparing the TCRbeta library. MiXCR was run by TCRdb on the PCR reads, yielding one entry per CDR3 protein. The sample carries about 290,000 distinct CDR3 sequences, around a tenth recorded once. Turning to this clonotype: Its antigen is as yet unknown. It may be a read error: a sequence one base away is much more abundant.

The TCR sequence derives from a boy under three years old with acute myeloid leukemia, due to receive a stem cell transplant. Sequences were derived from PBMCs, sampled before TCRalphabeta/CD19-depleted stem cell transplant. The chain carries TRBV28 and TRBJ1-5; D not resolved. CDR3 nucleotides: TGTGCCAGCCGTTTTGGGCCCCAGCATTTT. Protein product: CASRFGPQHF.